The T cell receptor beta chain under discussion was sequenced for a study of T cell responses to AZD1222 COVID-19 vaccine. The table came from immunoSEQ multiplex PCR; TCRdb's copy has only in-frame clones and leaves some out. The data contain roughly 150,000 clones, more than 70% of them singletons. V trimming: 8 bases; J trimming: 8 bases; junction bases outside the gene matches: 8. CDR1 is SGHTA and CDR2 is FQGNSA in the germline V gene. The CDR3 has 12 amino acids. The chain employs TRBV7-2 and TRBJ1-2; 7 positions agree with TRBD1. The clonotype originates from an adult in good health. The sequencing used peripheral blood, collected on day 0 of AZD1222 vaccination. CDR3 nucleotide sequence: TGTGCCAGCCGGGAGGGGGCGGAGGGCTACACCTTC. This codes for CASREGAEGYTF.